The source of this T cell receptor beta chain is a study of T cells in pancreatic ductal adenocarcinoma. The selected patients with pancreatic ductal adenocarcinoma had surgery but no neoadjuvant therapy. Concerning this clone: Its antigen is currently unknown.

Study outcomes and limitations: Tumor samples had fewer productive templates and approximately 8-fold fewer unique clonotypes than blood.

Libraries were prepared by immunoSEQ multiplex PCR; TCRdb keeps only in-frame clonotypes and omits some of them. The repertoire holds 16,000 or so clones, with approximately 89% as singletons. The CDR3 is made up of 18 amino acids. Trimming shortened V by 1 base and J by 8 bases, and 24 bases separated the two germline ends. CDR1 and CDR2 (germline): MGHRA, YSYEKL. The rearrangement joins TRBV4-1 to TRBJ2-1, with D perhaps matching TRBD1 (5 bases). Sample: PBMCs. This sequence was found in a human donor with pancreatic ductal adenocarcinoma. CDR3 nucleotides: TGCGCCAGCAGCCAAGTTCAGGGCGGCTCCGGAAATCTTTATGAGCAGTTCTTC. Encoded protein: CASSQVQGGSGNLYEQFF.